These 24 T cell receptor beta chains originate from one sample sequenced in a study of T cell responses to AZD1222 COVID-19 vaccine. Repertoires were generated with immunoSEQ multiplex PCR, while TCRdb's copy carries only in-frame clones and drops some. The profile shows 100,000 to 120,000 clones, roughly 92% of them singletons. Sequences were derived from peripheral blood, sampled 28 days after the second AZD1222 dose. The receptor source for this set is an adult who received the AZD1222 COVID-19 vaccine.

This clone has a single count. The genes are TRBV7-9 and TRBJ2-7; D is possibly TRBD1 (6 bases). The germline gives CDR1 SEHNR, CDR2 FQNEAQ (reference sequence). Deletions cut 3 bases from V and 7 bases from J, with 19 bases between. CDR3 size: 15 residues. The CDR3 is CASSFGTSGFVEQYF. CDR3 nucleotides: TGTGCCAGCAGCTTCGGGACATCGGGGTTTGTGGAGCAGTACTTC.

The chain uses TRBV29-1 and TRBJ2-7, with TRBD1 as a possible D gene (5 bases). Germline values: CDR1 SQVTM, CDR2 ANQGSEA. Trimming shortened V by 6 bases and J by 2 bases, and 11 bases separated the two germline ends. This CDR3 comprises 12 residues. The CDR3 is CSVVQETYEQYF. The DNA of the CDR3 is TGCAGCGTGGTACAGGAAACCTACGAGCAGTACTTC.

The chain has TRBV10-3 and TRBJ1-3; D is possibly TRBD1 (5 bases). Germline V gives CDR1 ENHRY, CDR2 SYGVKD. The CDR3 runs 14 residues. Trimming pared 4 bases from V and 0 bases from J, leaving 7 bases between. CDR3 coding DNA: TGTGCCATCAGTGCGACAGACTCTGGAAACACCATATATTTT. It translates to CAISATDSGNTIYF.

The J gene is TRBJ1-2, the V gene TRBV9; D is perhaps TRBD1 (6 bases). The CDR3 covers 15 residues. Deletions cut 4 bases from V and 5 bases from J, with 18 bases between. CDR1 and CDR2 from the germline V gene are SGDLS and YYNGEE. In nucleotides, the CDR3 is TGTGCCAGCAGCTCCCTTACGAAGGGGGGGTATGGCTACACCTTC. Protein product: CASSSLTKGGYGYTF.

The rearrangement joins TRBV5-1 to TRBJ2-7; tentatively, D is TRBD1 or TRBD2 (5 bases each). The CDR3 loop spans 14 amino acids. Germline CDR1 and CDR2: SGHRS and YFSETQ. V lost 3 bases, J lost 6 bases, and 16 bases lay in between. CDR3 sequence (DNA): TGCGCCAGCAGCTCCGGGACGGACCTACTCGAGCAGTACTTC. It codes for CASSSGTDLLEQYF.

The chain links TRBV10-3 to TRBJ2-2; D gene uncertain. The germline V and J ends were trimmed by 0 bases and 4 bases, with 3 bases remaining between them. This CDR3 has 13 amino acids. Germline V lookup: CDR1 ENHRY, CDR2 SYGVKD. The CDR3 spells CAISESSTGELFF. The CDR3 DNA sequence: TGTGCCATCAGTGAGTCGAGCACCGGGGAGCTGTTTTTT.

The V and J genes are TRBV2 and TRBJ1-2; D may be TRBD1 (5 bases). The ends were cut back, 8 bases at V and 4 bases at J, with 17 bases in the middle. The CDR3 covers 14 residues. Germline lookup yields CDR1 SNHLY and CDR2 FYNNEI. The CDR3 nucleotides read TGTGCCAGCCCCGGAACAGGCTCCTTCTATGGCTACACCTTC. This encodes CASPGTGSFYGYTF.

CDR3: CASSLIGDYEQYF. DNA for the CDR3: TGTGCCAGCAGCTTAATCGGGGACTACGAGCAGTACTTC. The chain joins TRBV7-6 to TRBJ2-7; D might be TRBD2 (5 bases). The ends were cut back, 2 bases at V and 3 bases at J, with 8 bases in the middle. The CDR3 has 13 residues. From germline, CDR1 is SGHVS and CDR2 FNYEAQ.

This rearrangement joins TRBV15 to TRBJ2-5; D remains unclear. Germline V gives CDR1 LNHNV, CDR2 YYDKDF (reference sequence). This CDR3 contains 14 residues. Trimming removed 4 bases at V and 4 bases at J, with 13 bases between. DNA of the CDR3: TGTGCCACCAGCATACCCCCCAATCCAGAGACCCAGTACTTC. This codes for CATSIPPNPETQYF.

The gene calls are TRBV4-1 and TRBJ2-2; D gene unclear. The CDR3 is 14 amino acids. Trimming took 1 base from V and 3 from J, leaving 6 bases between them. The germline V gene has CDR1 MGHRA and CDR2 YSYEKL. CDR3 DNA: TGCGCCAGCAGCCAAGGCCGGGACACCGGGGAGCTGTTTTTT. It yields the protein CASSQGRDTGELFF.

The genes are TRBV6-6 and TRBJ2-1; 15 positions match TRBD2. CDR3 length equals 14 residues. Per germline, CDR1 MNHNY and CDR2 SVGAGI (reference sequence). J was trimmed by 7 bases and V by 11 bases; bases with no gene match: 6. The CDR3 here is CARTSGGAANEQFF. In DNA, the CDR3 is TGTGCCCGGACTAGCGGGGGGGCGGCAAATGAGCAGTTCTTC.

This chain connects TRBV11-1 to TRBJ2-7, with 7 bases identical to TRBD1. J gave up 3 bases and V 3 bases, and 5 bases lay outside the gene matches. The V gene's germline CDR1 is SGHAT and CDR2 FQDESV (reference sequence). The CDR3 extends over 14 amino acids. The CDR3 sequence: CASSFDRALYEQYF. CDR3 nucleotide sequence: TGTGCCAGCAGCTTTGACAGGGCCCTCTACGAGCAGTACTTC.

This chain uses TRBV9 with TRBJ1-4; TRBD1 agrees at 9 bases. CDR1 and CDR2 (germline): SGDLS, YYNGEE. Trimming removed 3 bases from V and 7 bases from J; junction bases left unmatched: 10. This CDR3 contains 16 residues. The CDR3 coding sequence is TGTGCCAGCAGCGGGACAGGGGATCTCGGAGGTGAAAAACTGTTTTTT. Residues: CASSGTGDLGGEKLFF.

The gene calls are TRBV6-5 and TRBJ2-4; D not certain. Deletions cut 0 bases from V and 8 bases from J, with 14 bases between. This CDR3 is 15 amino acids long. Germline V gene data show CDR1 as MNHEY and CDR2 as SVGAGI. The CDR3 loop is CASSYSATSADIQYF. CDR3 DNA: TGTGCCAGCAGTTACTCGGCCACCTCAGCAGACATTCAGTACTTC.

The genes are TRBV19 and TRBJ2-4; D may be TRBD2 (6 bases). The CDR3 has 13 amino acids. The germline V gene encodes CDR1 LNHDA and CDR2 SQIVND (reference sequence). V shed 6 bases and J shed 3 bases, with 9 bases lying between them. CDR3 DNA sequence: TGTGCCAGTAGGGGGGGAGGCAAAAACATTCAGTACTTC. Its protein product is CASRGGGKNIQYF.

The chain has TRBV9 and TRBJ1-5, with 8 bases matching TRBD1. Germline lookup yields CDR1 SGDLS and CDR2 YYNGEE. After removal of 2 bases from V and 2 bases from J, the junction contained 3 bases not matched to a gene. The CDR3 loop spans 15 amino acids. The CDR3 region is CASSVGQGRNQPQHF. The DNA of the CDR3 is TGTGCCAGCAGCGTCGGACAGGGCCGCAATCAGCCCCAGCATTTT.

V gene TRBV3-1 (or the pseudogene TRBV3-2) combines with J gene TRBJ1-2; 7 bases are a match to TRBD1. CDR3 length equals 14 residues. The V and J ends lost 4 bases and 4 bases, in that order; junction bases with no gene match: 6. Germline V gene sequence: CDR1 LGHDT, CDR2 YNNKEL (reference sequence). CDR3 bases: TGTGCCAGCAGCCTGCGGAAGGGGGCCTATGGCTACACCTTC. It translates to CASSLRKGAYGYTF.

The V call is TRBV9, the J call TRBJ2-5; D ambiguous. The CDR3 extends over 15 amino acids. Germline loops: CDR1 SGDLS, CDR2 YYNGEE. The V gene lost 0 bases and the J gene lost 4 bases, with 13 bases spanning the gap. CDR3 sequence reads: CASSVGTVRTETQYF. The CDR3 DNA is TGTGCCAGCAGCGTAGGAACCGTGAGGACAGAGACCCAGTACTTC.

The count of this clone is one. The V gene is TRBV10-2, the J gene TRBJ2-6, with D possibly called TRBD1 or TRBD2 (5 bases each). With 7 bases removed from V and 4 bases from J, the gap between germline ends came to 23 bases. The CDR3 extends over 18 amino acids. Germline CDR1 and CDR2: WSHSY and SAAADI. The CDR3 reads CASTGIDGDYLGANVLTF. CDR3 nucleotides: TGCGCCAGCACAGGGATAGACGGCGACTACCTAGGGGCCAACGTCCTGACTTTC.

This sequence joins TRBV24-1 and TRBJ2-3; D ambiguous. CDR1 and CDR2 from the germline V gene are KGHDR and SFDVKD. The CDR3 is 13 amino acids. Trimming cost V 7 bases and J 4 bases, with 11 bases left between them. The CDR3 protein is CATSGSWADTQYF. For the CDR3, the DNA is TGTGCCACCAGCGGAAGTTGGGCAGATACGCAGTATTTT.

V is TRBV25-1 and J is TRBJ2-7; 11 bases map to TRBD1. V lost 4 bases and J lost 6; bases outside the gene matches: 5. This CDR3 has 14 amino acids. Germline lookup yields CDR1 MGHDK and CDR2 SYGVNS. Written as DNA, the CDR3 is TGTGCCAGCAGTGGGGACAGGGGGTTAGGCGAGCAGTACTTC. Protein sequence: CASSGDRGLGEQYF.

The chain uses TRBV5-1 and TRBJ2-5; D not resolved. Germline V gene data show CDR1 as SGHRS and CDR2 as YFSETQ. The CDR3 contains 14 residues. Trimming removed 4 bases at V and 2 bases at J, with 12 bases between. In nucleotides, the CDR3 is TGCGCCAGCAGCCTCCTCGGACCACAAGAGACCCAGTACTTC. The encoded protein is CASSLLGPQETQYF.

The V call is TRBV19, the J call TRBJ1-2; weak D call: TRBD1 (6 bases). The CDR3 is 13 residues long. V was shortened by 1 base and J by 4 bases, with 7 bases between the two germline ends. Germline-derived CDR1 and CDR2 are LNHDA and SQIVND (reference sequence). The DNA of the CDR3 is TGTGCCAGTAGTATAGGCAGGGGCTATGGCTACACCTTC. Its protein is CASSIGRGYGYTF.

The chain carries TRBV7-9 and TRBJ1-5; D is uncertain. V lost 3 bases and J 9 bases, leaving 6 bases between the germline ends. CDR3 length equals 11 residues. The V gene's germline CDR1 is SEHNR and CDR2 FQNEAQ (reference sequence). The CDR3 spells CASSFQGPQHF. The CDR3 nucleotides are TGTGCCAGCAGCTTTCAAGGGCCCCAGCATTTT.